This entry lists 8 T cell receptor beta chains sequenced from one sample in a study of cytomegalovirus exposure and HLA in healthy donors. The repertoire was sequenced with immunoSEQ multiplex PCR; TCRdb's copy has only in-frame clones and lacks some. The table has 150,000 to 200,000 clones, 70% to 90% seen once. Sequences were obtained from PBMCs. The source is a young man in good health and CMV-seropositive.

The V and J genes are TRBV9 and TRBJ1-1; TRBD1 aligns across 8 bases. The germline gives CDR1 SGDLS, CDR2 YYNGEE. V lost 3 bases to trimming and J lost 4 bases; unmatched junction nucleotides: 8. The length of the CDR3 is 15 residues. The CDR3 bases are TGTGCCAGCAGCGGAGGACAGGGAGGGATCACTGAAGCTTTCTTT. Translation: CASSGGQGGITEAFF.

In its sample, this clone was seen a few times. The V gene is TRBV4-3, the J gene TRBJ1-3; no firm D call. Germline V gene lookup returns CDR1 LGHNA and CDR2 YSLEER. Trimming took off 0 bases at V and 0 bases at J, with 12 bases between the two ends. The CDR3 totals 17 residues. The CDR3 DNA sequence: TGCGCCAGCAGCCAAGAAGTGGAGGGAAACTCTGGAAACACCATATATTTT. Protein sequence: CASSQEVEGNSGNTIYF.

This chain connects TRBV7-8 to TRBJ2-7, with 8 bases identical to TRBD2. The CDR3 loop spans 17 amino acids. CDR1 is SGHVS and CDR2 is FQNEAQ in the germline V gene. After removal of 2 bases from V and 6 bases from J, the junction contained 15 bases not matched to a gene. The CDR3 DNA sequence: TGTGCCAGCAGCTTAATTCGGGGGGGGCAGGCTAGGGTCGAGCAGTACTTC. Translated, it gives CASSLIRGGQARVEQYF.

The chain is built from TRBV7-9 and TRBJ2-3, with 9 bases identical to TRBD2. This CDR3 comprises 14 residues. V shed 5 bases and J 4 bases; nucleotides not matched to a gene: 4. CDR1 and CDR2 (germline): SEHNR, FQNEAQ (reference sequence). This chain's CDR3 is CASSSSGGPDTQYF. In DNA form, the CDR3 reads TGTGCCAGCAGCAGTAGCGGGGGACCAGATACGCAGTATTTT.

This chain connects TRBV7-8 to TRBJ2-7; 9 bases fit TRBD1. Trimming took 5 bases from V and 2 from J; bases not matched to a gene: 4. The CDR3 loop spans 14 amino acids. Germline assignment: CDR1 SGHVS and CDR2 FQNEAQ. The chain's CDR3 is CASSPRQGAYEQYF. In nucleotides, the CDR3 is TGTGCCAGCAGCCCCCGACAGGGGGCCTACGAGCAGTACTTC.

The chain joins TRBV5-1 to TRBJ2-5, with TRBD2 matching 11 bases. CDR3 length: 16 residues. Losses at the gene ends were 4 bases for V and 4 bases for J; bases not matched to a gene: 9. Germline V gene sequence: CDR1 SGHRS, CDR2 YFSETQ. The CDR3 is CASSIISGGAGETQYF. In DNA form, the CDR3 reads TGCGCCAGCAGCATCATTAGCGGGGGGGCAGGAGAGACCCAGTACTTC.

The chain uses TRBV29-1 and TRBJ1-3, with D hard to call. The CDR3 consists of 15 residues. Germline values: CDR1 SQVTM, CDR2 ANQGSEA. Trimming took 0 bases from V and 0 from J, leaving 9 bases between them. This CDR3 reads CSVEERVYSGNTIYF. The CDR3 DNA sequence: TGCAGCGTTGAAGAGCGCGTTTACTCTGGAAACACCATATATTTT.

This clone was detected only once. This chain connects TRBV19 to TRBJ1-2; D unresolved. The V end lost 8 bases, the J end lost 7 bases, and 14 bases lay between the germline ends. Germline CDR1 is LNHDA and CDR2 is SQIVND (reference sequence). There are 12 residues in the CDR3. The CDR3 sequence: CASRVGGLGYTF. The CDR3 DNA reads TGTGCCAGTCGCGTAGGCGGCCTTGGCTACACCTTC.